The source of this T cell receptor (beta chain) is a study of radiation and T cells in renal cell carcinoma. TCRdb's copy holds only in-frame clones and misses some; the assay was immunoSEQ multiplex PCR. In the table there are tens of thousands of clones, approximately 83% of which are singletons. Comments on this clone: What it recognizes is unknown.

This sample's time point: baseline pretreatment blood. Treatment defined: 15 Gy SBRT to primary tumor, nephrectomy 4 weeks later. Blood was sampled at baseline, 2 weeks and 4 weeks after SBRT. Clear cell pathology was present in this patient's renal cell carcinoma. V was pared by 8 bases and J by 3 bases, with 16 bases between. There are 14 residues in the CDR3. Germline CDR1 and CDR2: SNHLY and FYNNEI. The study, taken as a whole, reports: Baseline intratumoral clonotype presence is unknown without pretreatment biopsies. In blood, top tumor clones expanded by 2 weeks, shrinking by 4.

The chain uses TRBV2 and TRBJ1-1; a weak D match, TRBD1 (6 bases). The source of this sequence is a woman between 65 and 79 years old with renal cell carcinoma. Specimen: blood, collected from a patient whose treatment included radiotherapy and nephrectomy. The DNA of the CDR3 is TGTGCCAGCGGTAAGGGACAATATGACACTGAAGCTTTCTTT. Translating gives CASGKGQYDTEAFF.